What follows describes a single T cell receptor (beta chain). The data were obtained in a study of T cell responses to AZD1222 COVID-19 vaccine. The table came from immunoSEQ multiplex PCR; TCRdb's copy has only in-frame clones and leaves some out. The profile covers 95,000 to 150,000 clones, with roughly nine tenths appearing a single time and 2.5% to 3% taken by the ten largest. V was clipped by 6 bases and J by 1 base; unmatched bases: 9. The germline V gene has CDR1 SGHTA and CDR2 FQGNSA. This CDR3 spans 15 amino acids. This clonotype was sampled from an adult who received the AZD1222 COVID-19 vaccine. The J gene is TRBJ2-7, the V gene TRBV7-2; 7 bases are a match to TRBD1. Sequencing used peripheral blood, obtained 28 days after the second AZD1222 dose. CDR3 in DNA: TGTGCCAGCAGGGATCCCGGGACAGTTTCCTACGAGCAGTACTTC. Its protein is CASRDPGTVSYEQYF.